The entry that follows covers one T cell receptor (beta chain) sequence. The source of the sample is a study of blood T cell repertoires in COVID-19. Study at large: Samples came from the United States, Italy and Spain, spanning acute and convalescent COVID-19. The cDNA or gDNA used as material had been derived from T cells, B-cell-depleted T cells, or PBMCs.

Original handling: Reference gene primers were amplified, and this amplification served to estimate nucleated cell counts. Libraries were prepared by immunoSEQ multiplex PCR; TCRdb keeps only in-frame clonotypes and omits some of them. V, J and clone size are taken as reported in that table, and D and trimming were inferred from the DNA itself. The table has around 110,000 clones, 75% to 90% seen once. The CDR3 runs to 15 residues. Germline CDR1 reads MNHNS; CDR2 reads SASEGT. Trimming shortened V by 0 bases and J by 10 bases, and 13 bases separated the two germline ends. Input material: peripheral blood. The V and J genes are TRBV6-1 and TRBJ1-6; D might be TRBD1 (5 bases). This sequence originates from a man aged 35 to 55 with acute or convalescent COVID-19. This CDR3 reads CASSEAWQGLSPLHF. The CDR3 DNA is TGTGCCAGCAGTGAAGCCTGGCAGGGACTCTCACCCCTCCACTTT.